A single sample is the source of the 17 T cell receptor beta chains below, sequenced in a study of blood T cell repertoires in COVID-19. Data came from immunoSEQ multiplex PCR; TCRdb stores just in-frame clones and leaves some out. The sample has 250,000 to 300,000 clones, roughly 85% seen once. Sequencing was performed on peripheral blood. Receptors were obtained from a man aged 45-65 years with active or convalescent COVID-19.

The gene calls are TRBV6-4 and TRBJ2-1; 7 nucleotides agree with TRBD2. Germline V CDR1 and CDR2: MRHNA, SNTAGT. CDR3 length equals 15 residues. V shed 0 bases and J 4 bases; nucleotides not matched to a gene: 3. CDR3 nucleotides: TGTGCCAGCAGTGACTCGGGGGAGGGTTACAATGAGCAGTTCTTC. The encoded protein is CASSDSGEGYNEQFF.

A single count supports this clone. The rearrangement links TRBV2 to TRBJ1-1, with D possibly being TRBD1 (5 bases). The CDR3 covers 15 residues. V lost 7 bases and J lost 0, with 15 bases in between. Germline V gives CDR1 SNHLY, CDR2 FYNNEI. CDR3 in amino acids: CASTRGGGLNTEAFF. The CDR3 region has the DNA TGTGCCAGCACGCGGGGCGGAGGGTTGAACACTGAAGCTTTCTTT.

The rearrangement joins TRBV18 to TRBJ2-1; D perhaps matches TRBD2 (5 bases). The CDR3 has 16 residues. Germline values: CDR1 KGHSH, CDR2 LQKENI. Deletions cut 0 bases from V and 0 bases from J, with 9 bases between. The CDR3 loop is CASSPPLANSYNEQFF. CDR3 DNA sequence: TGTGCCAGCTCACCACCATTAGCGAACTCCTACAATGAGCAGTTCTTC.

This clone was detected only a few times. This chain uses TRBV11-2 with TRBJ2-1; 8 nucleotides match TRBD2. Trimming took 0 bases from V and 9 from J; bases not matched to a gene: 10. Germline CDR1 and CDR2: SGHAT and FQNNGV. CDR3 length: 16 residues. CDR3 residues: CASSLDRPGLGLEQFF. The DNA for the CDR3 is TGTGCCAGCAGCTTAGATAGGCCGGGACTAGGTCTTGAGCAGTTCTTC.

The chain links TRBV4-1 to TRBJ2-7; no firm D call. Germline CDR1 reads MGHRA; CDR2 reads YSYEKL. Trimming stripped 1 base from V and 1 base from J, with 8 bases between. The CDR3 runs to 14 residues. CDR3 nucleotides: TGCGCCAGCAGCCAAGGTATCTTATCCTACGAGCAGTACTTC. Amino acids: CASSQGILSYEQYF.

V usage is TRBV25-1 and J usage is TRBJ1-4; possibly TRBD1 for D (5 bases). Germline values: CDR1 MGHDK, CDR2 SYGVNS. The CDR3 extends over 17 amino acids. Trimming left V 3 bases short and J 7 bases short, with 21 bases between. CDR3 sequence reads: CASSDQGSPELGEKLFF. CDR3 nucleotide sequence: TGTGCCAGCAGTGACCAGGGTTCCCCAGAGCTCGGTGAAAAACTGTTTTTT.

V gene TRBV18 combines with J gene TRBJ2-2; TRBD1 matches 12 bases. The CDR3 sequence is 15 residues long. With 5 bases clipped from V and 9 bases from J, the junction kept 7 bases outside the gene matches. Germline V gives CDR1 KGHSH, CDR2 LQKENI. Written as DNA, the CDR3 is TGTGCCAGCTCAAGTGCCGGGACAGGGGGCCGGGAGCTGTTTTTT. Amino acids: CASSSAGTGGRELFF.

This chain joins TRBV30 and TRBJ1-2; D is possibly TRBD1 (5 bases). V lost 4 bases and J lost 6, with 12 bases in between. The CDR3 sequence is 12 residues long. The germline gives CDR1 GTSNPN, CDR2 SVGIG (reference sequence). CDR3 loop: CAWKGWGDGYTF. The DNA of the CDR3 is TGTGCCTGGAAGGGGTGGGGGGATGGCTACACCTTC.

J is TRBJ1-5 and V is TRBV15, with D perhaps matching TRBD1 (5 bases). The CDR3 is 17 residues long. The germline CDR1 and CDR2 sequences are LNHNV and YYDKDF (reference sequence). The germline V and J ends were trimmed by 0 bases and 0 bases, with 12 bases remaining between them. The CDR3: CATSRDSTVPSNQPQHF. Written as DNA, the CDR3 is TGTGCCACCAGCAGAGATTCGACAGTCCCTAGCAATCAGCCCCAGCATTTT.

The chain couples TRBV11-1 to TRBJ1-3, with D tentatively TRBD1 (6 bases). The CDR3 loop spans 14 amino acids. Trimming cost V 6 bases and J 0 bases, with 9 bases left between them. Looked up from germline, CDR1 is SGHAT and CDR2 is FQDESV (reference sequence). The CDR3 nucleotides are TGTGCCAGCAGAGGACAGTCCTCTGGAAACACCATATATTTT. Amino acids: CASRGQSSGNTIYF.

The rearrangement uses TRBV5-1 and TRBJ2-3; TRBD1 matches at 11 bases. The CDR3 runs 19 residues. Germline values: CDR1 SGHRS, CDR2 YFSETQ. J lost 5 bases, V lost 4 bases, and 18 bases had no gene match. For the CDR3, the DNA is TGCGCCAGCAGCCGCGGACAGGGGGCGCGTAGTCGGTTATTAGATACGCAGTATTTT. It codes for CASSRGQGARSRLLDTQYF.

CDR3 sequence: CASSLGLAGGTGELFF. Written as DNA, the CDR3 is TGTGCCAGCAGCTTAGGACTAGCGGGAGGGACCGGGGAGCTGTTTTTT. V is TRBV11-2 and J is TRBJ2-2; 14 bases fit TRBD2. The V and J ends lost 1 base and 5 bases, in that order; junction bases with no gene match: 0. Germline V CDR1 and CDR2: SGHAT, FQNNGV. The CDR3 runs to 16 residues.

CDR3 loop: CASSSRRDSRSNEKLFF. The CDR3 DNA reads as TGTGCCAGCAGCTCGCGAAGGGACAGCCGGTCTAATGAAAAACTGTTTTTT. This sequence joins TRBV13 and TRBJ1-4, with 7 bases matching TRBD1. The CDR3 sequence is 17 residues long. With V trimmed by 4 bases and J by 3 bases, 11 bases remained unmatched. Germline V lookup: CDR1 PRHDT, CDR2 FYEKMQ (reference sequence).

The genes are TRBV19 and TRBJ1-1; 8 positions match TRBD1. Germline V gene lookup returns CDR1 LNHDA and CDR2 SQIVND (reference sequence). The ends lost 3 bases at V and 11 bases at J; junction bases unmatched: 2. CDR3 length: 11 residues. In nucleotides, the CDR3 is TGTGCCAGTAGTATGACAGGGGAGGCTTTCTTT. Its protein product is CASSMTGEAFF.

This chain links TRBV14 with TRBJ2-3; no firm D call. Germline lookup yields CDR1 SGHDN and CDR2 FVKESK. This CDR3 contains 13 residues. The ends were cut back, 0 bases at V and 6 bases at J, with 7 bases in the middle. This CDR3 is CASSQDLQDTQYF. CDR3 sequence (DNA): TGTGCCAGCAGCCAAGATTTACAGGATACGCAGTATTTT.

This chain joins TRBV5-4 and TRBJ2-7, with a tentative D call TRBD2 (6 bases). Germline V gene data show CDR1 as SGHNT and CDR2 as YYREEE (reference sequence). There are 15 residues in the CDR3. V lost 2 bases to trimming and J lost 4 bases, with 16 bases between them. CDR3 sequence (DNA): TGTGCCAGCAGCTTAGGAGGGCAACTTTCGTACGAGCAGTACTTC. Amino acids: CASSLGGQLSYEQYF.

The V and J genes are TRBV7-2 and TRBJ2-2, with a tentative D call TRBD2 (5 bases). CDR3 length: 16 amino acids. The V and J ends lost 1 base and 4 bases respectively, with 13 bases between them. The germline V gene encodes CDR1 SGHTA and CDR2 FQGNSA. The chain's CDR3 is CASSLGGATGTGELFF. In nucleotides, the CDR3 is TGTGCCAGCAGCTTAGGGGGAGCCACGGGCACCGGGGAGCTGTTTTTT.